The rows below give T cell receptor beta chains drawn from one sample of a study of blood T cell repertoires in COVID-19. Repertoires were generated with immunoSEQ multiplex PCR, while TCRdb's copy carries only in-frame clones and drops some. The sample consists of about 180,000 clones, about 85% of them appearing once. Source material: peripheral blood. The receptors here all came from a woman in her 30s with active or convalescent COVID-19. CDR3s include the opening cysteine and the closing phenylalanine or tryptophan. The order of the fields is V gene, J gene, D gene, clone size, CDR3 protein, CDR3 DNA. D genes are given only for firm matches. For some rows the clone size is stated as once, few or many, or as a class when expanded; others skip it.

TRBV6-5	TRBJ1-1	TRBD1	NA	CASSYNPRDRATEAFF	TGTGCCAGCAGTTACAATCCCAGGGACAGGGCCACTGAAGCTTTCTTT
TRBV10-2	TRBJ2-7	NA	NA	CASSGRDRRYEQYF	TGCGCCAGCAGTGGACGAGACAGGCGCTACGAGCAGTACTTC
TRBV4-1	TRBJ1-6	TRBD1	NA	CASSQLTGGASPLHF	TGCGCCAGCAGCCAACTGACAGGGGGCGCTTCACCCCTCCACTTT
TRBV5-5	TRBJ2-4	NA	once	CASSLTRQAYIQYF	TGTGCCAGCAGCCTGACAAGACAGGCGTACATTCAGTACTTC
TRBV11-2	TRBJ1-1	NA	NA	CASSLVTENTEAFF	TGTGCCAGCAGCTTAGTCACAGAGAACACTGAAGCTTTCTTT
TRBV7-2	TRBJ2-5	NA	NA	CASSLAGTGLQETQYF	TGTGCCAGCAGCCTAGCGGGGACAGGGCTCCAAGAGACCCAGTACTTC
TRBV5-1	TRBJ2-3	NA	NA	CASELEGTDTQYF	TGCGCCAGCGAACTGGAGGGCACAGATACGCAGTATTTT
TRBV2	TRBJ1-1	TRBD1	NA	CASRPTGLLNGEAFF	TGTGCCAGCAGGCCGACAGGGCTCCTCAATGGGGAAGCTTTCTTT
TRBV5-5	TRBJ2-5	NA	few	CASSLSLGSEETQYF	TGTGCCAGCAGCTTGAGTCTAGGAAGTGAAGAGACCCAGTACTTC
TRBV5-1	TRBJ2-5	NA	NA	CASSSTGGSETQYF	TGCGCCAGCAGCTCCACCGGGGGATCAGAGACCCAGTACTTC
TRBV5-6	TRBJ2-1	TRBD2	NA	CASTVAGASYNEQFF	TGTGCCAGCACAGTAGCGGGAGCCTCCTACAATGAGCAGTTCTTC
TRBV5-1	TRBJ1-2	NA	NA	CASSLGNDYGYTF	TGCGCCAGCAGCCTCGGGAACGATTATGGCTACACCTTC
TRBV28	TRBJ1-2	TRBD1	NA	CASSLYGTANYGYTF	TGTGCCAGCAGTTTATATGGGACAGCCAACTATGGCTACACCTTC
TRBV10-1	TRBJ2-7	TRBD2	NA	CASSEGLGSYEQYF	TGCGCCAGCAGTGAGGGACTAGGGTCCTACGAGCAGTACTTC
TRBV28	TRBJ1-1	NA	NA	CASNLNTEAFF	TGTGCCAGCAACTTGAACACTGAAGCTTTCTTT
TRBV27	TRBJ1-1	TRBD1	NA	CASRLQGDTEAFF	TGTGCCAGCAGATTACAGGGGGACACTGAAGCTTTCTTT
TRBV4-2	TRBJ2-1	NA	NA	CASSLLGNEQFF	TGTGCCAGCAGCCTACTAGGGAATGAGCAGTTCTTC
TRBV3-1/TRBV3-2	TRBJ2-7	NA	NA	CASSQAPSSYEQYF	TGTGCCAGCAGCCAAGCCCCGTCCTCCTACGAGCAGTACTTC
TRBV5-8	TRBJ1-2	NA	few	CASSLAPQNYGYTF	TGTGCCAGCAGCTTGGCCCCCCAGAACTATGGCTACACCTTC
TRBV27	TRBJ2-2	TRBD1	NA	CASSRDRENTGELFF	TGTGCCAGCAGCCGGGACAGGGAGAACACCGGGGAGCTGTTTTTT
TRBV6-5	TRBJ2-7	TRBD1	NA	CASTVTGGPYEQYF	TGTGCCAGCACCGTGACAGGGGGACCCTACGAGCAGTACTTC
TRBV6-4	TRBJ1-1	NA	NA	CASSDSSGGHTEAFF	TGTGCCAGCAGTGACTCGTCGGGGGGGCACACTGAAGCTTTCTTT
TRBV28	TRBJ1-1	TRBD1	NA	CASTLRDSFTEAFF	TGTGCCAGCACCCTTCGGGACAGCTTCACTGAAGCTTTCTTT
TRBV13	TRBJ2-7	TRBD1	NA	CASSLSGTGSYEQYF	TGTGCCAGCAGCTTATCCGGGACAGGGTCCTACGAGCAGTACTTC
TRBV13	TRBJ2-7	NA	NA	CASSLRRGSYEQYF	TGTGCCAGCAGCTTACGGAGGGGCAGCTACGAGCAGTACTTC
TRBV19	TRBJ1-1	NA	NA	CASIGRLNGGTEAFF	TGTGCCAGTATCGGGCGCCTAAACGGGGGCACTGAAGCTTTCTTT
TRBV29-1	TRBJ1-2	TRBD1	NA	CSVAGTGTEGHNYGYTF	TGCAGCGTTGCGGGCACCGGGACAGAAGGACATAACTATGGCTACACCTTC
TRBV3-1/TRBV3-2	TRBJ2-7	NA	NA	CASSSQGSYEQYF	TGTGCCAGCAGCTCGCAGGGGTCCTACGAGCAGTACTTC
TRBV2	TRBJ2-2	TRBD2	once	CASTIGREGHRTGELFF	TGTGCCAGCACAATCGGACGGGAGGGCCATCGCACCGGGGAGCTGTTTTTT
TRBV28	TRBJ1-5	TRBD1	NA	CASSFTGGWSNQPQHF	TGTGCCAGCAGTTTTACAGGGGGCTGGAGCAATCAGCCCCAGCATTTT
TRBV4-2	TRBJ2-3	NA	NA	CASSQETAGTTDTQYF	TGTGCCAGCAGCCAAGAGACGGCGGGAACTACAGATACGCAGTATTTT
TRBV13	TRBJ1-1	NA	NA	CASSLGPWTDSTEAFF	TGTGCCAGCAGCTTAGGCCCCTGGACAGATTCCACTGAAGCTTTCTTT
TRBV10-1	TRBJ1-1	NA	NA	CASSESLNTEAFF	TGCGCCAGCAGTGAATCGTTGAACACTGAAGCTTTCTTT
TRBV19	TRBJ2-2	NA	NA	CASSIQVNTGELFF	TGTGCCAGTAGTATTCAGGTCAACACCGGGGAGCTGTTTTTT
TRBV27	TRBJ2-7	TRBD2	NA	CASSSGLASEQYF	TGTGCCAGCAGTTCTGGACTAGCCTCCGAGCAGTACTTC
TRBV3-1/TRBV3-2	TRBJ1-2	NA	NA	CASSQGLLSYGYTF	TGTGCCAGCAGCCAAGGTCTCCTGTCCTATGGCTACACCTTC
TRBV9	TRBJ2-5	NA	NA	CASSVGFGQRETQYF	TGTGCCAGCAGCGTAGGGTTTGGACAGAGGGAGACCCAGTACTTC
TRBV28	TRBJ1-1	NA	NA	CASSQGGWNTEAFF	TGTGCCAGCAGTCAAGGGGGATGGAACACTGAAGCTTTCTTT
TRBV10-3	TRBJ2-1	TRBD2	NA	CAIAASGSGDSYNEQFF	TGTGCCATCGCGGCTAGCGGGAGTGGGGACTCCTACAATGAGCAGTTCTTC
TRBV7-9	TRBJ2-5	NA	NA	CASSNTRGRTQETQYF	TGTGCCAGCAGCAACACGAGAGGCAGAACCCAAGAGACCCAGTACTTC
TRBV7-9	TRBJ1-1	TRBD1	NA	CASSFRQGANTEAFF	TGTGCCAGCAGCTTCCGACAGGGGGCAAACACTGAAGCTTTCTTT
TRBV20-1	TRBJ1-4	TRBD1	NA	CSASDRGTNEKLFF	TGCAGTGCTAGTGACAGGGGAACTAATGAAAAACTGTTTTTT
TRBV5-6	TRBJ2-7	NA	NA	CASSSPLGEQYF	TGTGCCAGCAGCAGCCCCCTCGGCGAGCAGTACTTC
TRBV6-5	TRBJ1-1	TRBD1	NA	CASRTGRNTEAFF	TGTGCCAGCCGGACAGGGAGGAACACTGAAGCTTTCTTT
TRBV19	TRBJ1-5	NA	NA	CASSMFRVGNKQPQHF	TGTGCCAGTAGTATGTTCAGGGTAGGGAACAAGCAGCCCCAGCATTTT
TRBV30	TRBJ1-5	NA	once	CAWSVNSFNQPQHF	TGTGCCTGGAGTGTAAACAGCTTCAATCAGCCCCAGCATTTT
TRBV27	TRBJ2-2	NA	NA	CASSWGLGALLTGELFF	TGTGCCAGCAGTTGGGGTCTAGGGGCCTTACTCACCGGGGAGCTGTTTTTT
TRBV19	TRBJ1-5	TRBD1	NA	CASSTGGTQPQHF	TGTGCCAGTAGTACAGGGGGGACTCAGCCCCAGCATTTT
TRBV4-2	TRBJ2-7	NA	NA	CASSPQLAASYEQYF	TGTGCCAGCAGCCCCCAGTTAGCGGCCTCCTACGAGCAGTACTTC
TRBV6-5	TRBJ1-2	TRBD1	few	CASRPGTGVYGYTF	TGTGCCAGCAGGCCAGGGACAGGGGTCTATGGCTACACCTTC
TRBV5-1	TRBJ2-2	NA	few	CASSQTRPTGELFF	TGCGCCAGCAGCCAGACTAGGCCTACCGGGGAGCTGTTTTTT
TRBV14	TRBJ1-2	NA	NA	CASSQDRRGGVHGYTF	TGTGCCAGCAGCCAAGATCGAAGGGGCGGGGTGCACGGCTACACCTTC
TRBV9	TRBJ2-2	TRBD2	NA	CASSVKGLAGEIAHTGELFF	TGTGCCAGCAGCGTCAAGGGACTAGCGGGGGAGATAGCCCACACCGGGGAGCTGTTTTTT